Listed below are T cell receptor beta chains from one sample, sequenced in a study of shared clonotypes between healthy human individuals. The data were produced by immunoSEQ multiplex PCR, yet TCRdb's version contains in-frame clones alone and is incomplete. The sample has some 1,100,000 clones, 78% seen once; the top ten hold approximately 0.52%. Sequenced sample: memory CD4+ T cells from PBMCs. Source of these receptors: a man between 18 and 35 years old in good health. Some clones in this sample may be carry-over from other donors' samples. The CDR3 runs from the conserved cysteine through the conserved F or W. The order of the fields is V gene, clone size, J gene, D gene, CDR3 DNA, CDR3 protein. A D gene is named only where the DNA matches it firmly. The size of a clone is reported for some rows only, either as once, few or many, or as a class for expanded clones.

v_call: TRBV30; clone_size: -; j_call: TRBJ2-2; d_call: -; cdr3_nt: TGTGCCTGGAGCCTATCTAGCATCGGGGAGCTGTTTTTT; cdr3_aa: CAWSLSSIGELFF
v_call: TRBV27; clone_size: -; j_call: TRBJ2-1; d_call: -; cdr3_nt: TGTGCCAGCAGGACCCCTCTCCCCGGGAGCTCTAATGAGCAGTTCTTC; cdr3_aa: CASRTPLPGSSNEQFF
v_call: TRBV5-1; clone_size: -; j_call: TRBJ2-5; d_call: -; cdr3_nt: TGCGCCAGCAGCTCCCCCCCAGGGGAAGAGACCCAGTACTTC; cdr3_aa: CASSSPPGEETQYF
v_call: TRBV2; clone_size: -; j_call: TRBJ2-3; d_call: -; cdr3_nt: TGTGCCAGCAGTCTTTTCTCAGATACGCAGTATTTT; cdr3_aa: CASSLFSDTQYF
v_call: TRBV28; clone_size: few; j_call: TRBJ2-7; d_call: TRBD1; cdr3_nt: TGTGCCAGCAGGGTGGACAGGGGGTTCACCTACGAGCAGTACTTC; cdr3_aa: CASRVDRGFTYEQYF
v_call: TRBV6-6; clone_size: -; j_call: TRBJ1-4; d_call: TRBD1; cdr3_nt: TGTGCCAGCAGGAGACAGGGATGGGGGGAAGAAAAACTGTTTTTT; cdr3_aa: CASRRQGWGEEKLFF
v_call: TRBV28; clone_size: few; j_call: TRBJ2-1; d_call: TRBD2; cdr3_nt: TGTGCCAGCAGTCCCCCCGGGGTAGCGGGGAACAATGAGCAGTTCTTC; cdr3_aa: CASSPPGVAGNNEQFF
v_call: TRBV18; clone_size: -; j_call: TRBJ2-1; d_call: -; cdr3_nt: TGTGCCAGCTCACCAAATGCAAGGGTGGATCTTGAGCAGTTCTTC; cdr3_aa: CASSPNARVDLEQFF
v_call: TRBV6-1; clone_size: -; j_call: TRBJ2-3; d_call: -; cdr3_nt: TGTGCCAGCAGAATCGGGGCCTCAGATACGCAGTATTTT; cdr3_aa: CASRIGASDTQYF
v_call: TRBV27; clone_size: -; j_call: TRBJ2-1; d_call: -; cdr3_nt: TGTGCCAGCAGTTCCAGGGAACGGCCAATGAGCTCCTACAATGAGCAGTTCTTC; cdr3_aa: CASSSRERPMSSYNEQFF
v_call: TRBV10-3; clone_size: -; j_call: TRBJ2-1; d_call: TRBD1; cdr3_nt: TGTGCCATCAGCATCCCGGGACAGGGGAACAATGAGCAGTTCTTC; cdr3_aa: CAISIPGQGNNEQFF
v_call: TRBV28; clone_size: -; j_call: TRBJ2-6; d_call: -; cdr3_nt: TGTGCCAGCAGTTCCCGAGCTGGGGCCAACGTCCTGACTTTC; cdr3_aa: CASSSRAGANVLTF
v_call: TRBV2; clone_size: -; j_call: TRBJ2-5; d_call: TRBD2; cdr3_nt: TGTGCCAGCAGCCGGACTAGCGGGAAAGAGACCCAGTACTTC; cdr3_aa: CASSRTSGKETQYF
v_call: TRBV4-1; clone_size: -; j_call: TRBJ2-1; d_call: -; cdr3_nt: TGCGCCAGCAGCAAACCGGCGGGTGAGCAGTTCTTC; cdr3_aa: CASSKPAGEQFF
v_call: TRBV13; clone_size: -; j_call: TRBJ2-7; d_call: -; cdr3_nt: TGTGCCAGCAGCTTCAGGACCTTTTCCTACGAGCAGTACTTC; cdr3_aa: CASSFRTFSYEQYF
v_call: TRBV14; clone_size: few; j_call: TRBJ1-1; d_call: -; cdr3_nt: TGTGCCAGCAGCCGGAAAGGGACCACTGAAGCTTTCTTT; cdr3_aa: CASSRKGTTEAFF
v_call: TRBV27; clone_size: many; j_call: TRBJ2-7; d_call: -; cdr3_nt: TGTGCCAGCAGTCCGCTGCGGGGTTTGCAGTACTTC; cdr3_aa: CASSPLRGLQYF
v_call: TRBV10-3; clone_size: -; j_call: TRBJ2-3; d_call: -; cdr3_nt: TGTGCCATCAAGCGGCAGGGTAGCACAGATACGCAGTATTTT; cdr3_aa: CAIKRQGSTDTQYF
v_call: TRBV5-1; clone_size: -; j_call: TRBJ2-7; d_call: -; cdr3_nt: TGCGCCAGCAGCCCCCAGGGCGGGTCCTACGAGCAGTACTTC; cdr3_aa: CASSPQGGSYEQYF
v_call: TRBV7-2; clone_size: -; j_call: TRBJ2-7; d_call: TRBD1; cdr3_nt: TGTGCCAGCAGCCCCAGATTCAGACAGGGGCCTGTCTACGAGCAGTACTTC; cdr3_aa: CASSPRFRQGPVYEQYF
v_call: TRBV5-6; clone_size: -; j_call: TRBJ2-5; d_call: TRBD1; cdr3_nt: TGTGCCAGCAGCCTCCGGTTCGGGGGACAGGTGAAACAAGAGTACTTC; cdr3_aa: CASSLRFGGQVKQEYF
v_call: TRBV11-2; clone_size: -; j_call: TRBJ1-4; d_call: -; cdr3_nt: TGTGCCAGCAGCCTCCGATCCGCAGGGCTAGAAAAACTGTTTTTT; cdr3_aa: CASSLRSAGLEKLFF
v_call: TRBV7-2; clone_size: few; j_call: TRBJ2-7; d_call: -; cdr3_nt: TGTGCCAGCACGGAAAGTAGGGGGTCCCTTACCGAGCAGTACTTC; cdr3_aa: CASTESRGSLTEQYF
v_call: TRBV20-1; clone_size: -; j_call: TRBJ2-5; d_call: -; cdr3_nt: TGCAGTGCTCTGATTCAAGAGACCCAGTACTTC; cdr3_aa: CSALIQETQYF
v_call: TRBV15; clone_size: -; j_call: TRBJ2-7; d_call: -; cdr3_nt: TGTGCCACCCGATTGGAACCCACGGACGAGCAGTACTTC; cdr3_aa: CATRLEPTDEQYF
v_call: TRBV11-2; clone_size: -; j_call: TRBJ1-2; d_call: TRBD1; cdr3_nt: TGTGCCAGCAGCTTACTGGGACAGAACTATGGCTACACCTTC; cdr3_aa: CASSLLGQNYGYTF
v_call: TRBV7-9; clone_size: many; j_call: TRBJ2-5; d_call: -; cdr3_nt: TGTGCCAGCAGCTTAGGGGACTCATGGACGACCCAGTACTTC; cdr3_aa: CASSLGDSWTTQYF
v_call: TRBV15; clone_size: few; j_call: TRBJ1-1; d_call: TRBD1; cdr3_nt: TGTGCCACCGTGGGCAGGGGGACTGAAGCTTTCTTT; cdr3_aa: CATVGRGTEAFF
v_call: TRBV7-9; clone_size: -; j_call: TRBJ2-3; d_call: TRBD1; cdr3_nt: TGTGCCAGCAGCGGAGGTGGGGGACAGTGGAGACCAGATACGCAGTATTTT; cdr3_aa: CASSGGGGQWRPDTQYF
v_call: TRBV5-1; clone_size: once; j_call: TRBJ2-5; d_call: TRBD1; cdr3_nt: TGCGCCAGCAGCGGACAGGGGGATATATGGGAGACCCAGTACTTC; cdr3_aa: CASSGQGDIWETQYF
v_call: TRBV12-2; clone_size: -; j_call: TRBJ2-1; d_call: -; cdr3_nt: TGTGCAAGTCGATCTCTAGCAGACGAGCAGTTCTTC; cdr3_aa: CASRSLADEQFF
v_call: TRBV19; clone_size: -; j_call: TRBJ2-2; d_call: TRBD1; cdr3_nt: TGTGCCATCCGAATAGGGGACAGGAACACCGGGGAGCTGTTTTTT; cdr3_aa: CAIRIGDRNTGELFF
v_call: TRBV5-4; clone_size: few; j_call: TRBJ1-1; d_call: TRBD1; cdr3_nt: TGTGCCAGCAGCGTTGGGACAGGGACTGAAGCTTTCTTT; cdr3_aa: CASSVGTGTEAFF
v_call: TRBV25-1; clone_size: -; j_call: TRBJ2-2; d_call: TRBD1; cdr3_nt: TGTGCCAGCAGTGAATCTGAACCAGGGGGTGCCGGGGAGCTGTTTTTT; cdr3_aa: CASSESEPGGAGELFF
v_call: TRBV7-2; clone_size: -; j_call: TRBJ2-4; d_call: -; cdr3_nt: TGTGCCAGCAGCCCCCGGGGGGCCAAAAACATTCAGTACTTC; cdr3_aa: CASSPRGAKNIQYF
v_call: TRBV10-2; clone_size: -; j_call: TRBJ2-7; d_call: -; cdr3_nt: TGCGCCAGCCTTCAGGGATTCTCCCTCGAGCAGTACTTC; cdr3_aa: CASLQGFSLEQYF
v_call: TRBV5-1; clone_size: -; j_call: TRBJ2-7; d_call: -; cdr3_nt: TGCGCCAGCCGCTACTTGGCTGGGACCTACGAGCAGTACTTC; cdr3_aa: CASRYLAGTYEQYF
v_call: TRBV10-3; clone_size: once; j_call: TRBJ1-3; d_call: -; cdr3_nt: TGTGCCATCAGTCAGGCCAAGGACACCATATATTTT; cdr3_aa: CAISQAKDTIYF
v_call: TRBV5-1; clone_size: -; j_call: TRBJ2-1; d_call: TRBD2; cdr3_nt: TGCGCCAGCAGTAGGGCGGGAGCCTACAATGAGCAGTTCTTC; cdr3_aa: CASSRAGAYNEQFF
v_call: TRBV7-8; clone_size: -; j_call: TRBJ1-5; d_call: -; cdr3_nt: TGTGCCAGCAGCTTACAAGGTTCTAATCAGCCCCAGCATTTT; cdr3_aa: CASSLQGSNQPQHF
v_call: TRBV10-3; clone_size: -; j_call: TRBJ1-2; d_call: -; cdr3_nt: TGTGCCATCAGTGAGAACCAGGGGATCGATGGCTACACCTTC; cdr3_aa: CAISENQGIDGYTF
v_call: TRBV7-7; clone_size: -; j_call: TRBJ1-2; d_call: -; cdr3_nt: TGTGCCAGCAGCTCAGAGGGTCGGAGGCCCGACTATGGCTACACCTTC; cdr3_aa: CASSSEGRRPDYGYTF
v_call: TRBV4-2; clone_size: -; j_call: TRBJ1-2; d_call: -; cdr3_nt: TGTGCCAGCAGCCAAGGGGACCTAGAAAACTATGGCTACACCTTC; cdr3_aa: CASSQGDLENYGYTF
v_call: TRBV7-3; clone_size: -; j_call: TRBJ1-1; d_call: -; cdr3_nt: TGTGCCAGCAGCTTAACGGGCCCTCCGAACACTGAAGCTTTCTTT; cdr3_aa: CASSLTGPPNTEAFF
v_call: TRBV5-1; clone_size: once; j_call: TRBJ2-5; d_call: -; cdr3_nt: TGCGCCAGCAGCTTCCGGAGGCCAATCGAGGAGACCCAGTACTTC; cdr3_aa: CASSFRRPIEETQYF
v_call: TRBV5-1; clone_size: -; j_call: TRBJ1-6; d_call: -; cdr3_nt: TGCGCCAGCAGCTTGTCAGCGCGGGGGAATTCACCCCTCCACTTT; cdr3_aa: CASSLSARGNSPLHF
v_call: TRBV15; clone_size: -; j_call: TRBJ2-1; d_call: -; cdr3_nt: TGTGCCACCAGCAGAGAGGGTCTCGACTCCTACAATGAGCAGTTCTTC; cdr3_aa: CATSREGLDSYNEQFF
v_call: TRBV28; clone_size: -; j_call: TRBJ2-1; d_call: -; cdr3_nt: TGTGCCAGCAGCAAGCAGTCGGGGGACTACAATGAGCAGTTCTTC; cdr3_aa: CASSKQSGDYNEQFF
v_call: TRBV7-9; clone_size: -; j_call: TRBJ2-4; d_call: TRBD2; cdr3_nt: TGTGCCAGCAGCTATAGCGGGAGCTACATTCAGTACTTC; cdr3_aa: CASSYSGSYIQYF
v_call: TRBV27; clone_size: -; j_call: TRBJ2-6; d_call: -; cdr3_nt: TGTGCCAGCAGTCGAGGATCCGGGGCCAACGTCCTGACTTTC; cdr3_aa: CASSRGSGANVLTF
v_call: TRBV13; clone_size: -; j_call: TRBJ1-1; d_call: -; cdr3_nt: TGTGCCAGCAGCCCGGGGCCCATGAACACTGAAGCTTTCTTT; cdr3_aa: CASSPGPMNTEAFF
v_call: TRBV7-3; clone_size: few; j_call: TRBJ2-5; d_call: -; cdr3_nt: TGTGCCAGCAGCTTAGCCAACTGGGATGGGACCCAGTACTTC; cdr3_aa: CASSLANWDGTQYF
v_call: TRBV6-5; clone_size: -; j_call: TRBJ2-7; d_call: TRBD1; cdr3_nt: TGTGCCAGCAGTTCGGGACAGTTCTCCTACGAGCAGTACTTC; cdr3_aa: CASSSGQFSYEQYF
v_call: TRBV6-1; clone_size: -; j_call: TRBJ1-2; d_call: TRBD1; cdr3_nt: TGTGCCAGCAGTGATAGGGGGCGTCGGCACTATGGCTACACCTTC; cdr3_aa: CASSDRGRRHYGYTF
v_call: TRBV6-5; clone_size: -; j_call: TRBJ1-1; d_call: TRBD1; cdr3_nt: TGTGCCAGCAGCGAGGGGGCGGAAGCTTTCTTT; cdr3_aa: CASSEGAEAFF
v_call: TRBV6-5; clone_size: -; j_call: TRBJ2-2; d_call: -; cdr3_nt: TGTGCCAGCAAGGGGGCGGGGGGGGAGCTGTTTTTT; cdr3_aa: CASKGAGGELFF